The 9 T cell receptor beta chains in this list originate from one sample, sequenced in a study of T cell clones after liver transplantation. The protocol was immunoSEQ multiplex PCR, while the TCRdb copy is restricted to in-frame clones and leaves out a portion. Found here are 55,000 to 75,000 clones, more than 85% of them singletons; the top ten hold less than 1%. The sample was CD4+ T cells from blood, taken approximately 25 months after liver transplant. Source of these receptors: a human patient who received a liver transplant. Some T cells may be supplied by the graft donor.

This clone has only one observation. The chain recombines TRBV25-1 with TRBJ2-1, with 8 positions matching TRBD2. Trimming cost V 5 bases and J 4 bases; bases outside gene matches: 7. CDR1 and CDR2 (germline): MGHDK, SYGVNS. The CDR3 sequence is 15 residues long. The DNA of the CDR3 is TGTGCCAGCAGTTCAGCGGGAGTCCCTTACAATGAGCAGTTCTTC. It encodes CASSSAGVPYNEQFF.

V usage is TRBV5-1 and J usage is TRBJ1-1; a weak D match, TRBD1 (5 bases). CDR3 length equals 15 residues. Trimming shortened V by 4 bases and J by 2 bases, and 15 bases separated the two germline ends. Germline V CDR1 and CDR2: SGHRS, YFSETQ. The CDR3 loop is CASSPIPGLNTEAFF. CDR3 DNA: TGCGCCAGCAGCCCAATTCCGGGACTTAACACTGAAGCTTTCTTT. The whole variable domain, filled in from reference TRBV5-1 and TRBJ1-1, reads KAGVTQTPRYLIKTRGQQVTLSCSPISGHRSVSWYQQTPGQGLQFLFEYFSETQRNKGNFPGRFSGRQFSNSRSEMNVSTLELGDSALYLCASSPIPGLNTEAFFGQGTRLTVV.

The chain combines TRBV7-2 with TRBJ2-5; 8 bases fit TRBD2. The germline V gene encodes CDR1 SGHTA and CDR2 FQGNSA. The ends lost 7 bases at V and 5 bases at J; junction bases unmatched: 15. The CDR3 covers 16 residues. The CDR3 sequence: CASTAEGAGVWETQYF. The CDR3 DNA reads as TGTGCCAGCACCGCGGAGGGAGCGGGGGTGTGGGAGACCCAGTACTTC.

CDR3 nucleotide sequence: TGTGCCAGCAGCCCCTGGCGGGATTCCTACGAGCAGTACTTC. It is translated as CASSPWRDSYEQYF. V is TRBV11-3 and J is TRBJ2-7; D is perhaps TRBD2 (6 bases). Deletions cut 5 bases from V and 1 base from J, with 12 bases between. The germline gives CDR1 SGHNT, CDR2 YENEEA. The CDR3 totals 14 residues. Filled out from reference TRBV11-3 and TRBJ2-7, the complete variable domain reads EAGVVQSPRYKIIEKKQPVAFWCNPISGHNTLYWYLQNLGQGPELLIRYENEEAVDDSQLPKDRFSAERLKGVDSTLKIQPAELGDSAVYLCASSPWRDSYEQYFGPGTRLTVT.

CDR3 region: CAQGGDPNEKLFF. CDR3 in DNA: TGTGCCCAAGGGGGGGACCCTAATGAAAAACTGTTTTTT. The V gene is TRBV30, the J gene TRBJ1-4, with a possible D match to TRBD1 (6 bases). Trimming removed 8 bases at V and 3 bases at J, with 13 bases between. There are 13 residues in the CDR3. Germline CDR1 reads GTSNPN; CDR2 reads SVGIG (reference sequence). Full variable domain (remainder filled in from reference TRBV30 and TRBJ1-4): SQTIHQWPATLVQPVGSPLSLECTVEGTSNPNLYWYRQAAGRGLQLLFYSVGIGQISSEVPQNLSASRPQDRQFILSSKKLLLSDSGFYLCAQGGDPNEKLFFGSGTQLSVL.

J is TRBJ2-7 and V is TRBV28; TRBD2 is a possible D gene (5 bases). The germline gives CDR1 MDHEN, CDR2 SYDVKM. Trimming removed 5 bases at V and 3 bases at J, with 11 bases between. This CDR3 is built from 13 residues. CDR3 residues: CASSPGNNYEQYF. DNA for the CDR3: TGTGCCAGCAGTCCCGGGAACAACTACGAGCAGTACTTC.

The chain has TRBV11-3 and TRBJ2-5; no firm D call. V was shortened by 5 bases and J by 0 bases, with 13 bases between the two germline ends. CDR3 length equals 15 residues. Germline V gives CDR1 SGHNT, CDR2 YENEEA. The CDR3: CASSLDQRNQETQYF. In nucleotides, the CDR3 is TGTGCCAGCAGCCTGGATCAGCGTAACCAAGAGACCCAGTACTTC.

The V call is TRBV7-2, the J call TRBJ1-2; 8 nucleotides agree with TRBD1. J was trimmed by 4 bases and V by 1 base; bases with no gene match: 11. This CDR3 has 17 amino acids. Germline V CDR1 and CDR2: SGHTA, FQGNSA. The CDR3 nucleotides are TGTGCCAGCAGCTTAGGAGGGGCAGGGGGCGCGGGCTATGGCTACACCTTC. Residues: CASSLGGAGGAGYGYTF.

This chain joins TRBV6-5 and TRBJ1-5; D ambiguous. The CDR3 has 13 residues. The germline CDR1 and CDR2 sequences are MNHEY and SVGAGI. V was clipped by 2 bases and J by 5 bases, with 7 bases between them. For the CDR3, the DNA is TGTGCCAGCAGTTACGGCCGGTATCAGCCCCAGCATTTT. Residues: CASSYGRYQPQHF.